The entry below gives a single TCR beta chain sequence along with its context. The target antigen is unknown. Germline values: CDR1 ENHRY, CDR2 SYGVKD. The CDR3 consists of 17 residues. Trimming cost V 5 bases and J 5 bases, with 24 bases left between them. The sample belongs to a study of shared clonotypes between healthy human individuals. Study results and limitations: Generation of non-shared clonotypes was less probable than generation of clonotypes shared by all four donors. Enrolling few donors narrowed the genetic and exposure-history diversity that was represented. Estimated clonotype richness was generally higher in naive than memory subsets.

All participating donors were Caucasian adults from Nashville, Tennessee. Clones were read by immunoSEQ multiplex PCR, and TCRdb kept only the in-frame ones, dropping some. The sample lists millions of clones, roughly 93% occurring once. This receptor was obtained from a man between 18 and 29 years old in good health. Some clones in this sample may be carry-over from other donors' samples. The chain joins TRBV10-3 to TRBJ2-5; maybe TRBD2 (5 bases). The specimen was naive CD4+ T cells from PBMCs. Specified subset: CD45RA+ positively selected. The DNA for the CDR3 is TGTGCCATCAGTAATAGGGTCACGGGAACGGGTCCGGAGACCCAGTACTTC. Its translation is CAISNRVTGTGPETQYF.